The 21 T cell receptor beta chains below all came from one sample that was sequenced in a study of beta chain features in type 1 diabetes. Antigen specificity for these receptors is unknown. cDNA synthesis used the whole RNA isolate, giving expressed TCRB sequences. Only in-frame clones appear in the TCRdb table, and some are missing; sequencing was by immunoSEQ multiplex PCR. The data hold about 700,000 clones, with around an eighth observed a single time. Study conclusions and caveats: Significant though moderate, a shortening of TCRB CDR3s appeared in all four CD4+ subsets of Type 1 diabetes patients.

Sequencing was done on a sample of naive CD4+ T cells from blood. The receptors derive from a man between 18 and 35 years old with type 1 diabetes.

J is TRBJ2-3 and V is TRBV7-8; D gene ambiguous. V was trimmed by 2 bases and J by 4 bases, leaving 10 bases between them. Germline lookup yields CDR1 SGHVS and CDR2 FQNEAQ. The CDR3 sequence is 14 residues long. The CDR3 nucleotides read TGTGCCAGCAGCTTATTGAATTGGGCAGATACGCAGTATTTT. Protein sequence: CASSLLNWADTQYF. The full variable domain, its missing parts supplied by reference TRBV7-8 and TRBJ2-3, is GAGVSQSPRYKVAKRGQDVALRCDPISGHVSLFWYQQALGQGPEFLTYFQNEAQLDKSGLPSDRFFAERPEGSVSTLKIQRTQQEDSAVYLCASSLLNWADTQYFGPGTRLTVL.

This clone turned up a few times. This chain uses TRBV7-3 with TRBJ2-5, with D possibly TRBD1 on 5 matching bases. CDR3 length: 15 amino acids. The V and J ends lost 4 bases and 0 bases respectively, with 12 bases between them. The germline V gene has CDR1 SGHTA and CDR2 FQGTGA. CDR3 region: CASSSKGVNQETQYF. CDR3 sequence (DNA): TGTGCCAGCAGCTCAAAAGGGGTGAACCAAGAGACCCAGTACTTC. The full variable domain, with the rest looked up from reference TRBV7-3 and TRBJ2-5, is GAGVSQTPSNKVTEKGKYVELRCDPISGHTALYWYRQSLGQGPEFLIYFQGTGAADDSGLPNDRFFAVRPEGSVSTLKIQRTERGDSAVYLCASSSKGVNQETQYFGPGTRLLVL.

The sample holds one count of this clone. This sample includes further DNA sequences coding for the same CDR3. The rearrangement links TRBV5-1 to TRBJ2-3; D unclear. The V gene lost 2 bases and the J gene lost 4 bases, with 8 bases spanning the gap. Germline V CDR1 and CDR2: SGHRS, YFSETQ. The CDR3 extends over 13 amino acids. This chain's CDR3 is CASSLGGADTQYF. In DNA, the CDR3 is TGCGCCAGCAGCTTAGGTGGAGCAGATACGCAGTATTTT.

In its sample, this clone was seen a few times. The V and J genes are TRBV5-4 and TRBJ2-1, with 7 bases aligning to TRBD1. The germline gives CDR1 SGHNT, CDR2 YYREEE (reference sequence). There are 17 residues in the CDR3. V lost 4 bases and J lost 6; bases outside the gene matches: 16. The CDR3 coding sequence is TGTGCCAGCAGCCGAGGAATGGACAGGAGACTAACCAATGAGCAGTTCTTC. This translates into CASSRGMDRRLTNEQFF.

The rearrangement links TRBV9 to TRBJ1-6; TRBD1 matches 8 bases. V trimming: 4 bases; J trimming: 10 bases; junction bases outside the gene matches: 7. There are 14 residues in the CDR3. Germline V gene sequence: CDR1 SGDLS, CDR2 YYNGEE. CDR3 residues: CASSPRDRMSPLHF. DNA for the CDR3: TGTGCCAGCAGCCCCCGGGACAGGATGTCACCCCTCCACTTT.

The CDR3 sequence: CSGDIGGYYGYTF. As DNA, the CDR3 is TGCAGCGGGGATATAGGGGGCTACTATGGCTACACCTTC. The chain joins TRBV29-1 to TRBJ1-2, with 7 bases that match TRBD1. This CDR3 is 13 amino acids long. V dropped 7 bases and J dropped 3; count of bases not matched to a gene: 8. Germline assignment: CDR1 SQVTM and CDR2 ANQGSEA.

The chain employs TRBV2 and TRBJ2-1; TRBD2 aligns across 11 bases. Germline CDR1 SNHLY, CDR2 FYNNEI. This CDR3 is built from 18 residues. V lost 5 bases, J lost 6 bases, and 15 bases stayed unmatched. The CDR3 sequence: CASSTGPALAGDSNEQFF. The CDR3, as DNA: TGTGCCAGCAGTACCGGCCCGGCACTAGCGGGAGACTCCAATGAGCAGTTCTTC.

The chain uses TRBV6-5 and TRBJ2-5, with a weak D call TRBD2 (6 bases). CDR3 size: 14 residues. V was shortened by 7 bases and J by 2 bases, with 14 bases between the two germline ends. Per germline, CDR1 MNHEY and CDR2 SVGAGI. CDR3 sequence reads: CASNKNSGQETQYF. The CDR3, as DNA: TGTGCCAGCAATAAAAATAGCGGTCAAGAGACCCAGTACTTC.

This clone was counted only a few times. Additional DNA sequences in this sample encode the identical CDR3. The rearrangement joins TRBV6-5 to TRBJ1-2, with 7 bases lining up with TRBD1. The CDR3 has 13 amino acids. Germline loops: CDR1 MNHEY, CDR2 SVGAGI. Trimming took 4 bases from V and 4 from J; bases not matched to a gene: 3. CDR3 sequence reads: CASSSDRAYGYTF. The CDR3 DNA is TGTGCCAGCAGTTCCGACAGGGCCTATGGCTACACCTTC.

This clone was seen a handful of times. The V and J genes are TRBV25-1 and TRBJ1-2, with 7 bases fitting TRBD1. Germline V gene sequence: CDR1 MGHDK, CDR2 SYGVNS. With 3 bases clipped from V and 3 bases from J, the junction kept 7 bases outside the gene matches. CDR3 size: 15 residues. CDR3 in DNA: TGTGCCAGCAGTGAGGGGCAGGGGGGCCACTATGGCTACACCTTC. Protein product: CASSEGQGGHYGYTF.

The table lists this clone with a count of one. The J gene is TRBJ1-2, the V gene TRBV5-4; 10 bases fit TRBD1. This CDR3 spans 16 amino acids. Germline CDR1 and CDR2: SGHNT and YYREEE (reference sequence). V shed 4 bases and J 4 bases; nucleotides not matched to a gene: 10. The CDR3 nucleotides read TGTGCCAGCAGCCACCCTGGACAGGGGGAGACCTATGGCTACACCTTC. Protein product: CASSHPGQGETYGYTF.

The chain is built from TRBV15 and TRBJ1-1; no firm D call. The CDR3 runs 11 residues. The V end was cut by 6 bases, the J end by 7 bases, with 9 bases between. Germline CDR1 and CDR2: LNHNV and YYDKDF (reference sequence). The CDR3 coding sequence is TGTGCCACCAGGCAGACGAGTGAAGCTTTCTTT. It yields the protein CATRQTSEAFF.

This chain links TRBV4-1 with TRBJ2-2; tentatively, D is TRBD1 or TRBD2 (6 bases each). Looked up from germline, CDR1 is MGHRA and CDR2 is YSYEKL. This CDR3 is 15 amino acids long. The V gene lost 4 bases and the J gene lost 7 bases, with 16 bases spanning the gap. Here the CDR3 reads CASSPGWGADGELFF. The CDR3 DNA reads as TGCGCCAGCAGCCCTGGGTGGGGGGCTGACGGGGAGCTGTTTTTT.

The CDR3 is CAWSLLGANVLTF. In DNA form, the CDR3 reads TGTGCCTGGAGTCTTTTAGGGGCCAACGTCCTGACTTTC. J is TRBJ2-6 and V is TRBV30, with no clear D. CDR1 is GTSNPN, CDR2 SVGIG, per germline (reference sequence). Trimming removed 2 bases at V and 4 bases at J, with 6 bases between. This CDR3 has 13 amino acids.

J is TRBJ2-7 and V is TRBV27; D is ambiguous. Germline-derived CDR1 and CDR2 are MNHEY and SMNVEV (reference sequence). This CDR3 has 14 amino acids. V was cut by 4 bases and J by 6 bases, with 16 bases left in between. The DNA of the CDR3 is TGTGCCAGCAGTTCCCAGGCAGCCCCAGGCGAGCAGTACTTC. The encoded protein is CASSSQAAPGEQYF.

The rearrangement links TRBV7-2 to TRBJ1-1; the D gene is possibly TRBD1 (5 bases). The V end lost 5 bases, the J end lost 4 bases, and 11 bases lay between the germline ends. Germline CDR1 reads SGHTA; CDR2 reads FQGNSA. The CDR3 has 13 residues. The CDR3 is CASSAGLSTEAFF. DNA for the CDR3: TGTGCCAGCAGCGCAGGGTTGAGCACTGAAGCTTTCTTT.

Only a few counts were recorded for this clone. This chain joins TRBV6-5 and TRBJ2-1, with TRBD1 matching 7 bases. Germline values: CDR1 MNHEY, CDR2 SVGAGI. CDR3 length: 15 amino acids. The V and J ends lost 7 bases and 2 bases, in that order; junction bases with no gene match: 8. In nucleotides, the CDR3 is TGTGCCAGCACCCGGACAGGCCCAACCTACAATGAGCAGTTCTTC. Translation: CASTRTGPTYNEQFF.

The chain employs TRBV27 and TRBJ1-1, with 12 positions matching TRBD1. This CDR3 region has 18 residues. The trim removed 3 bases at V and 4 bases at J, leaving 12 bases unmatched. Germline V lookup: CDR1 MNHEY, CDR2 SMNVEV (reference sequence). The CDR3 DNA is TGTGCCAGCAGTTTGATCGGGACAGGGGGCTTCACTCTCACTGAAGCTTTCTTT. It encodes CASSLIGTGGFTLTEAFF.

The rearrangement joins TRBV20-1 to TRBJ2-1; D unclear. CDR1 is DFQATT, CDR2 SNEGSKA, per germline (reference sequence). Trimming shortened V by 6 bases and J by 5 bases, and 5 bases separated the two germline ends. The CDR3 spans 10 residues. The CDR3 sequence is CSAANNEQFF. The CDR3 DNA reads TGCAGTGCAGCAAACAATGAGCAGTTCTTC.

The J gene is TRBJ1-2, the V gene TRBV29-1, with unresolved D. Germline loops: CDR1 SQVTM, CDR2 ANQGSEA. The CDR3 spans 13 residues. With 3 bases removed from V and 5 bases from J, the gap between germline ends came to 13 bases. In DNA, the CDR3 is TGCAGCGTTGACCTAGTTCGGGATTATGGCTACACCTTC. Protein sequence: CSVDLVRDYGYTF.

This clone turned up a few times. V usage is TRBV13 and J usage is TRBJ2-2; 8 bases match TRBD1. Germline-derived CDR1 and CDR2 are PRHDT and FYEKMQ (reference sequence). The J segment lost 6 bases and the V segment lost 1 base, leaving 7 bases of the junction unmatched. The CDR3 consists of 16 residues. CDR3 nucleotide sequence: TGTGCCAGCAGCTTAGATGCCGGACAGGGACCCGGGGAGCTGTTTTTT. This encodes CASSLDAGQGPGELFF.